This T cell receptor (beta chain) originates from a study of regulatory T cells in long-lasting Graves disease. Study-wide points: Patients with persistent disease showed a bias toward TRBV28, TRBJ1-2 and TRBJ2-5. Peripheral blood alone, not thyroid tissue, underwent study.

The authors built TCR beta libraries using iRepertoire HTBI primers and Arm-PCR of CDR3 regions. TCRdb reprocessed the multiplex PCR reads with MiXCR, giving one entry per CDR3 protein. The sample lists over 200,000 distinct CDR3 sequences, roughly 18% seen once, with 22% in the top ten. The CDR3 has 19 residues. The ends were cut back, 2 bases at V and 4 bases at J, with 21 bases in the middle. Germline loops: CDR1 SNHLY, CDR2 FYNNEI. As to time point: newly diagnosed GD, antithyroid drugs for less than 3 months. RNA from PBMCs was the source of the TCR library. This clonotype was observed many times. Its antigen is as yet unknown.

The chain recombines TRBV2 with TRBJ1-6, with a possible D match to TRBD1 (5 bases). The sample in question was peripheral blood mononuclear cells (PBMCs), obtained at new diagnosis, from a patient treated with antithyroid drugs. The TCR originated in a female donor with Graves disease. The CDR3 protein is CASSELGFREGAYNSPLHF. CDR3 nucleotides: TGTGCCAGCAGTGAATTGGGTTTCAGGGAAGGGGCGTATAATTCACCCCTCCACTTT. The whole variable domain, filled in from reference TRBV2 and TRBJ1-6, reads EPEVTQTPSHQVTQMGQEVILRCVPISNHLYFYWYRQILGQKVEFLVSFYNNEISEKSEIFDDQFSVERPDGSNFTLKIRSTKLEDSAMYFCASSELGFREGAYNSPLHFGNGTRLTVT.